This passage covers 17 T cell receptor beta chains from one sample sequenced in a study of molecular identifiers for immune sequencing clone quantification. TCRdb re-analysed the PCR reads in MiXCR, keeping a single row per CDR3 protein. The table lists 300,000 to 350,000 distinct CDR3 sequences, 20% to 25% of them singletons. The sample taken for sequencing was naive CD8+ T cells from blood, with Jurkat cell RNA spiked in. Subset described: FACS-sorted CD8+CD4-CCR7+CD45RA+ naive T cells. The receptors derive from a human donor in good health. Some libraries in this study had Jurkat cell RNA spiked in.

The V gene is TRBV12-3 or TRBV12-4, the J gene TRBJ2-3; D perhaps matches TRBD2 (6 bases). V lost 5 bases and J lost 1, with 13 bases in between. The CDR3 contains 15 residues. Here the CDR3 reads CASSPLGEGTDTQYF. The DNA for the CDR3 is TGTGCCAGCAGTCCCCTCGGGGAGGGCACAGATACGCAGTATTTT.

The rearrangement joins TRBV4-3 to TRBJ1-1; D remains ambiguous. Germline CDR1 LGHNA, CDR2 YSLEER. The V end lost 0 bases, the J end lost 10 bases, and 15 bases lay between the germline ends. CDR3 length equals 14 residues. The CDR3 DNA follows: TGCGCCAGCAGCCAAGATTTTCGATCGGCGGGAGCTTTCTTT. This gives the protein CASSQDFRSAGAFF.

In its sample, this clonotype was seen many times. This chain links TRBV6-1 with TRBJ2-4; 8 bases agree with TRBD1. The germline V gene has CDR1 MNHNS and CDR2 SASEGT. This CDR3 is built from 15 residues. J lost 1 base, V lost 3 bases, and 2 bases had no gene match. The CDR3 sequence is CASSETGVAKNIQYF. The DNA of the CDR3 is TGTGCCAGCAGTGAGACAGGGGTGGCCAAAAACATTCAGTACTTC.

This clonotype was observed a single time. This could be a read error, since a much larger clone is one nucleotide away. The DNA of the CDR3 is TGCAGCGCTGGGGGTGAGATGGACACTGAAGCTTTCTTT. This gives the protein CSAGGEMDTEAFF. The chain employs TRBV29-1 and TRBJ1-1; maybe TRBD1 (5 bases). Germline CDR1 and CDR2: SQVTM and ANQGSEA. The CDR3 is 13 amino acids. V was clipped by 7 bases and J by 3 bases, with 15 bases between them. Filled out from reference TRBV29-1 and TRBJ1-1, the complete variable domain reads SAVISQKPSRDICQRGTSLTIQCQVDSQVTMMFWYRQQPGQSLTLIATANQGSEATYESGFVIDKFPISRPNLTFSTLTVSNMSPEDSSIYLCSAGGEMDTEAFFGQGTRLTVV.

This clonotype was detected many times. The rearrangement joins TRBV20-1 to TRBJ2-3; 9 bases line up with TRBD1. V lost 0 bases, J lost 5 bases, and 6 bases stayed unmatched. The CDR3 length is 15 residues. Germline lookup yields CDR1 DFQATT and CDR2 SNEGSKA (reference sequence). The CDR3 spells CSARDVGQGGDTQYF. Written as DNA, the CDR3 is TGCAGTGCTAGAGATGTGGGACAGGGAGGAGATACGCAGTATTTT.

This clonotype was seen ten or more times. This rearrangement joins TRBV28 to TRBJ1-5, with D unclear. This CDR3 spans 15 amino acids. V was cut by 7 bases and J by 3 bases, with 16 bases left in between. Germline values: CDR1 MDHEN, CDR2 SYDVKM. The CDR3 nucleotides read TGTGCCAGCACCCAGGACCGAACACCCAATCAGCCCCAGCATTTT. Translation gives CASTQDRTPNQPQHF.

Note on this clonotype: This may arise from a read error, as a much more abundant clone is one base away. Because the CDR3 is missing its conserved closing phenylalanine or tryptophan, this is likely a read error. The chain combines TRBV12-3 or TRBV12-4 with TRBJ1-1; D is ambiguous. The CDR3 is 12 residues long. Trimming took off 3 bases at V and 4 bases at J, with 6 bases between the two ends. The CDR3 coding sequence is TGTGCCAGCAGTTTCCCGTTCACTGAAGCTTTCCTT. This translates into CASSFPFTEAFL.

The chain joins TRBV30 to TRBJ1-1; TRBD1 is a possible D gene (5 bases). The CDR3 is 13 residues long. With 8 bases removed from V and 1 base from J, the gap between germline ends came to 14 bases. CDR1 is GTSNPN and CDR2 is SVGIG in the germline V gene (reference sequence). Here the CDR3 DNA reads TGTGCCGGGACCGATGTACAGAACACTGAAGCTTTCTTT. Its translation is CAGTDVQNTEAFF.

This clonotype was observed at least ten times. This sequence joins TRBV11-2 and TRBJ2-1, with D maybe TRBD1 (6 bases). Trimming removed 1 base from V and 0 bases from J, with 10 bases in between. Germline V lookup: CDR1 SGHAT, CDR2 FQNNGV. The CDR3 has 16 residues. CDR3 amino acids: CASSLGGLLSYNEQFF. In DNA form, the CDR3 reads TGTGCCAGCAGCTTAGGGGGGCTACTCTCCTACAATGAGCAGTTCTTC.

This clonotype was counted between two and nine times. The gene calls are TRBV27 and TRBJ1-1, with D tentatively TRBD1 (6 bases). Trimming removed 2 bases from V and 3 bases from J, with 13 bases in between. The CDR3 runs to 15 residues. CDR1 and CDR2 (germline): MNHEY, SMNVEV (reference sequence). As DNA, the CDR3 is TGTGCCAGCAGTTTACTTGGGACACCAGACACTGAAGCTTTCTTT. This translates into CASSLLGTPDTEAFF.

This clonotype was detected ten times or more. The V gene is TRBV19, the J gene TRBJ2-3; D gene ambiguous. Between the trimmed V and J ends, which lost 8 bases and 0 bases, there was a span of 12 bases. The CDR3 has 14 residues. The germline V gene has CDR1 LNHDA and CDR2 SQIVND (reference sequence). The CDR3 DNA is TGTGCCAGTTGCACTTCCTCGAGCACAGATACGCAGTATTTT. Residues: CASCTSSSTDTQYF.

The chain employs TRBV10-2 and TRBJ2-7; 7 bases are a match to TRBD1. CDR1 and CDR2 (germline): WSHSY, SAAADI. The CDR3 has 16 residues. V gave up 5 bases and J gave up 1 base; unmatched junction bases: 11. The CDR3 loop reads CASSLPTTGKSYEQYF. CDR3 in DNA: TGCGCCAGCAGTCTACCGACGACAGGGAAATCCTACGAGCAGTACTTC.

This clonotype was found a few times. The chain is built from TRBV20-1 and TRBJ2-7, with D perhaps matching TRBD1 (6 bases). Germline assignment: CDR1 DFQATT and CDR2 SNEGSKA (reference sequence). The ends were cut back, 3 bases at V and 4 bases at J, with 13 bases in the middle. The CDR3 spans 13 residues. CDR3 in DNA: TGCAGTGCTAGTTACGGCAGGGGTTACGAGCAGTACTTC. This gives the protein CSASYGRGYEQYF.

This clonotype was recorded many times. V is TRBV6-2 or TRBV6-3 and J is TRBJ2-5; TRBD2 agrees at 8 bases. Germline V CDR1 and CDR2: MNHEY, SVGEGT. This CDR3 is built from 14 residues. Trimming cost V 5 bases and J 8 bases; bases outside gene matches: 10. DNA for the CDR3: TGTGCCAGCAGTATGCCGGGACTAGAAGTAACCCAGTACTTC. It codes for CASSMPGLEVTQYF.

As concerns this clonotype: A much bigger clone sits one base away, suggesting this may be a read error. The final CDR3 position lacks the conserved phenylalanine or tryptophan, pointing to a likely read error. The CDR3 spells CASRGGFTEAFS. The CDR3 bases are TGTGCCAGCAGAGGGGGGTTCACTGAAGCTTTCTCT. The genes are TRBV7-9 and TRBJ1-1; D perhaps matches TRBD1 (6 bases). The CDR3 spans 12 residues. Germline V gene sequence: CDR1 SEHNR, CDR2 FQNEAQ (reference sequence). Trimming shortened V by 6 bases and J by 4 bases, and 9 bases separated the two germline ends.

This clonotype was seen a handful of times. The gene calls are TRBV5-8 and TRBJ2-1; TRBD1 matches at 8 bases. This CDR3 region has 14 residues. The germline V gene has CDR1 SGHTS and CDR2 YDEGEE. V lost 0 bases, J lost 8 bases, and 4 bases stayed unmatched. The CDR3 DNA sequence: TGTGCCAGCAGCTTGGGGCAGGGGGCCGATGAGCAGTTCTTC. Residues: CASSLGQGADEQFF. The variable domain in full, with the rest retrieved from reference TRBV5-8 and TRBJ2-1, is EAGVTQSPTHLIKTRGQQATLRCSPISGHTSVYWYQQALGLGLQFLLWYDEGEERNRGNFPPRFSGRQFPNYSSELNVNALELEDSALYLCASSLGQGADEQFFGPGTRLTVL.

This clonotype was recorded many times. CDR3 protein: CASSLVAADTQYF. The CDR3 nucleotides read TGTGCCAGCAGTTTAGTAGCGGCAGATACGCAGTATTTT. V gene TRBV12-3 or TRBV12-4 combines with J gene TRBJ2-3, with D possibly TRBD2 on 6 matching bases. V lost 1 base, J lost 4 bases, and 6 bases lay in between. The CDR3 is 13 amino acids.